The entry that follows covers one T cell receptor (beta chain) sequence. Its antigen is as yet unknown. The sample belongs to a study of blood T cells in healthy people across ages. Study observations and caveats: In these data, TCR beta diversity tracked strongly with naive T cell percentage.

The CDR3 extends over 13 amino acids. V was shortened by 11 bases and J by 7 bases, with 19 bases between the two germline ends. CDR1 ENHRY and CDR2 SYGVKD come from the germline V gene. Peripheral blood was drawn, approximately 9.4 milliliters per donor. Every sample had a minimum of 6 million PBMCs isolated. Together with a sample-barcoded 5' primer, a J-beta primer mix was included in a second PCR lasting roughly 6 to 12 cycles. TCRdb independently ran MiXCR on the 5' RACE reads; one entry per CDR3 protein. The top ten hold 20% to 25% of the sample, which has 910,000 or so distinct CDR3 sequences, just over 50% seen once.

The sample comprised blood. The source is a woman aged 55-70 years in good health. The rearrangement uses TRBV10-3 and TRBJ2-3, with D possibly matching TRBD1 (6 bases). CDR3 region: CAPPPNRVHTQYF. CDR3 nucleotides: TGTGCCCCCCCGCCCAACAGGGTGCATACGCAGTATTTT.